This T cell receptor (beta chain) was sequenced in a study of blood T cell repertoires in COVID-19 (TCRdb year 2020). As for the study more broadly: Collaborator samples came from the United States, Italy and Spain and covered acute and convalescent phases of COVID-19. The material from the prospective study consisted of cDNA or gDNA derived from T cells, B-cell-depleted T cells, or PBMCs. Subjects who had been exposed to COVID-19, were actively infected with it, or had recovered from it provided the deeply sampled blood TCRbeta repertoires that made up the dataset. The repertoires were released in a freely available public database meant as a resource for research on the immune response to SARS-CoV-2. The samples were drawn from two sources: the first 160 participants of the ongoing ImmuneRACE study, and 1,000 to 1,500 subjects contributed by 6 global collaborators. The sample metadata nearly always contained a de-identified subject ID, COVID-19 status, age in years and sex. Where available, HLA class I and class II types were taken from metadata supplied by the sample provider and were not determined by assay-based typing.

In the germline V gene, CDR1 corresponds to SGHTA and CDR2 to FQGNSA. Including cysteine and phenylalanine, the CDR3 has 14 amino acids. The read is trimmed to its CDR3 DNA, 42 bases read in frame from base 1. Trimming takes 4 bases off V and 4 bases off J; junction bases not matched to a gene: 6. Collaborating institutions collected whole blood in K2EDTA tubes following their own protocols. For TCRbeta analysis, collaborators shipped samples in one of three forms: frozen whole blood, isolated PBMCs, or DNA extracted from either of those sample types. The research as a whole found: Clinical and demographic metadata were provided uncurated, with the amount varying by source and participant.

The immunoSEQ Assay, a bias-controlled multiplex PCR, was used to amplify TCRbeta CDR3 regions from genomic DNA. In the source study's methods: The number of nucleated cells in each sample was estimated by amplification of reference gene primers within the assay. Sequence reads were collapsed and filtered to measure the absolute abundance of every unique TCRbeta CDR3 rearrangement. For each sample, productive Simpson clonality was calculated as the square root of Simpson's diversity index across productive rearrangements. Not all clones reach the TCRdb copy of this immuneACCESS table, which keeps in-frame sequences only. Checked studies attribute under half of the gap to unresolved V genes and leave the rest unexplained. The V and J calls and clone size were taken over from that table, and D and trimming were inferred from the DNA. The sample has 120,000 to 150,000 clones on record, roughly 90% of them singletons. The ten most abundant clones make up around 1.5% of the sample.

Notes on this clone: Its target antigen remains unknown. No much larger clone is present one base from it, and per-base qualities are unavailable.

The clonotype comes from a human donor in a cohort sampled during active COVID-19. Sample: peripheral blood. The chain couples TRBV7-2 to TRBJ2-5, with TRBD1 matching 7 junction bases. This receptor has the CDR3 CASSYNRGRETQYF. The DNA reads as follows: TGTGCCAGCAGCTATAACAGGGGTCGAGAGACCCAGTACTTC.